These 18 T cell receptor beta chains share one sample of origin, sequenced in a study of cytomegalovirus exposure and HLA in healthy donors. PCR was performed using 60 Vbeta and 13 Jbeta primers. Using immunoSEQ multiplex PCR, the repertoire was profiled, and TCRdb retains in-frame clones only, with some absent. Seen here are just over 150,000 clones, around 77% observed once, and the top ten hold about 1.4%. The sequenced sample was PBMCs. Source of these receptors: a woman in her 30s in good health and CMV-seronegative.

The CDR3 is CASSANSGGGEQYF. CDR3 in DNA: TGTGCCAGCAGTGCCAACTCGGGGGGCGGGGAGCAGTACTTC. The chain combines TRBV6-5 with TRBJ2-7; tentative D call: TRBD2 (7 bases). Deletions cut 5 bases from V and 7 bases from J, with 18 bases between. The germline gives CDR1 MNHEY, CDR2 SVGAGI. There are 14 residues in the CDR3.

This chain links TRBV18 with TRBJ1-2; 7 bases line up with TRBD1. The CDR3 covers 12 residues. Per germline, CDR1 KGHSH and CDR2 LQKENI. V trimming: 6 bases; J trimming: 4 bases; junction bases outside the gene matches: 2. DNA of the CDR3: TGTGCCAGCTCCCAGGGGGTCTATGGCTACACCTTC. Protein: CASSQGVYGYTF.

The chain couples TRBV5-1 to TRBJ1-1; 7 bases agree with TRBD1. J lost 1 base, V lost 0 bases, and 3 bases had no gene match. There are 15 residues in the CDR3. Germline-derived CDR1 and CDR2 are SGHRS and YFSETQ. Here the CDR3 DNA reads TGCGCCAGCAGCTTGGGTACAGGGGCGAACACTGAAGCTTTCTTT. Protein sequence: CASSLGTGANTEAFF.

Written as DNA, the CDR3 is TGCGCCAGCACCCGACAGGGAACAGATACGCAGTATTTT. Protein: CASTRQGTDTQYF. The chain uses TRBV5-1 and TRBJ2-3; 7 nucleotides match TRBD1. CDR3 size: 13 residues. Germline V gene sequence: CDR1 SGHRS, CDR2 YFSETQ. Trimming at V came to 6 bases and at J to 3 bases, leaving 4 bases not matched to a gene.

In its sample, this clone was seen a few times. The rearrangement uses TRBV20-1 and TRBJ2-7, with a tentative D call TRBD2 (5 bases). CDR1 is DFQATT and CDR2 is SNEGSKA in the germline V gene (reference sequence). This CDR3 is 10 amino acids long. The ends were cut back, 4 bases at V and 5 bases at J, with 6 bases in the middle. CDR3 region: CSATGNEQYF. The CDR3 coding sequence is TGCAGTGCTACGGGGAACGAGCAGTACTTC.

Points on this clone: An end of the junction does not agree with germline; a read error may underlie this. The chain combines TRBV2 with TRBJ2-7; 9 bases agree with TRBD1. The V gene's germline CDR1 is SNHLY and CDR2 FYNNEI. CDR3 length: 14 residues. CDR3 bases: TGTGTCAGCAGGTGGGACAGGGCGTCCTACGAGCAGTACTTC. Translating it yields CVSRWDRASYEQYF.

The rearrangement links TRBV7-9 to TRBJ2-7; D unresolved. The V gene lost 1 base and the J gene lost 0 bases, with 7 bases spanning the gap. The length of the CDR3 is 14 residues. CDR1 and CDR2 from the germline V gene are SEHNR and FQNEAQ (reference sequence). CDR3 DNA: TGTGCCAGCAGCTTAGGAGGAATCTCCTACGAGCAGTACTTC. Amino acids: CASSLGGISYEQYF.

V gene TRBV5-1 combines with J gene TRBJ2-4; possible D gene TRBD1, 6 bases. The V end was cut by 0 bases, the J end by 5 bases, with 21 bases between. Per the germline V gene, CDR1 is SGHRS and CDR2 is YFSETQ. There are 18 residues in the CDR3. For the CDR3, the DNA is TGCGCCAGCAGCTTGGGAGGGGCCACCATAGGGGGAGAAAACATTCAGTACTTC. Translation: CASSLGGATIGGENIQYF.

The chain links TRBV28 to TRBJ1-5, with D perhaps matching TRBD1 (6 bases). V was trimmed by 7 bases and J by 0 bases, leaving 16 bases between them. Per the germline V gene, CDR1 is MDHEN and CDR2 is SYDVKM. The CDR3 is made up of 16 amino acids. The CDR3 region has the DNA TGTGCCAGCACCCCAGCGGGGGGCTATAGCAATCAGCCCCAGCATTTT. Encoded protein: CASTPAGGYSNQPQHF.

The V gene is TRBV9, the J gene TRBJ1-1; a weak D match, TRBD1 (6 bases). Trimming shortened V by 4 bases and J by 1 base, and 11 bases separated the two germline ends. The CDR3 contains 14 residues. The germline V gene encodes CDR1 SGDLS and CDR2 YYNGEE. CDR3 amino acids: CASSPPTGNTEAFF. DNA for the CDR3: TGTGCCAGCAGCCCACCGACAGGGAACACTGAAGCTTTCTTT.

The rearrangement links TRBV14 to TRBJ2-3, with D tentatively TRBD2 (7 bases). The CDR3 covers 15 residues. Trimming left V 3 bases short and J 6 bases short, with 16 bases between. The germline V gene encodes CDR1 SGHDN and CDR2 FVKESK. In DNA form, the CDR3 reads TGTGCCAGCAGCCACTACCGGGGGGCAGCGGATACGCAGTATTTT. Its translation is CASSHYRGAADTQYF.

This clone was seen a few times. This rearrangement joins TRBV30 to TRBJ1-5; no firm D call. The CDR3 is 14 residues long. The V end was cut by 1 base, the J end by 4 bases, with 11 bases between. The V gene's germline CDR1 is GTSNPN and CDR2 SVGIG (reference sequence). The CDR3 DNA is TGTGCCTGGAGTGCCAGTGTTTTAAATCAGCCCCAGCATTTT. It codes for CAWSASVLNQPQHF.

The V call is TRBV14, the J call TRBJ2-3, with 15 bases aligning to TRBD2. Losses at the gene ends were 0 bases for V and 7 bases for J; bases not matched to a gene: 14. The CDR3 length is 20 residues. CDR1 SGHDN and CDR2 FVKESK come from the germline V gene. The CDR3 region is CASSQDFGTSGGIGSYTQYF. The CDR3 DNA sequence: TGTGCCAGCAGCCAAGATTTCGGGACTAGCGGGGGGATCGGTTCGTATACGCAGTATTTT.

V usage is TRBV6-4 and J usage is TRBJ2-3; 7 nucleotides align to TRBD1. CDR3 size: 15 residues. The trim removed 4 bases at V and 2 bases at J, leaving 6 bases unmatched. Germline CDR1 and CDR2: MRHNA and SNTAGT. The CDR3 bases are TGTGCCAGCAGTGCCGGACAGGCCCCCACAGATACGCAGTATTTT. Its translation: CASSAGQAPTDTQYF.

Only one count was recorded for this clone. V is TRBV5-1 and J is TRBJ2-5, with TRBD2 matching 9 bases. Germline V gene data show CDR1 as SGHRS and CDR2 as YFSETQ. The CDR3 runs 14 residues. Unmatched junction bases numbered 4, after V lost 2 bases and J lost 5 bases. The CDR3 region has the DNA TGCGCCAGCAGCTTCGGCGGGGGGGCTGAGACCCAGTACTTC. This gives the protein CASSFGGGAETQYF.

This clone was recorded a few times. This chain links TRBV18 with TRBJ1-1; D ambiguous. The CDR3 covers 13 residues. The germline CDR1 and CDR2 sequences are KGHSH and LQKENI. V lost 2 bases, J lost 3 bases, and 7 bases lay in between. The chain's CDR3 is CASSPFGDTEAFF. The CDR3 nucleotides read TGTGCCAGCTCACCATTCGGGGACACTGAAGCTTTCTTT.

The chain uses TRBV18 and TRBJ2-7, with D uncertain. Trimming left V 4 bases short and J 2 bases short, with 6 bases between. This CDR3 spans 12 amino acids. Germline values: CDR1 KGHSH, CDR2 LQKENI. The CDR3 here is CASSLGAYEQYF. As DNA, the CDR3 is TGTGCCAGCTCACTCGGTGCCTACGAGCAGTACTTC.

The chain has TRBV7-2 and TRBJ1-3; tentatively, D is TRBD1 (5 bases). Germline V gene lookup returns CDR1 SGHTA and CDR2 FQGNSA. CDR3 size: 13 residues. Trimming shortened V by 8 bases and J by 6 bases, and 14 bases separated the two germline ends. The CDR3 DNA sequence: TGTGCCAGCCGGGACTTTGGTGTAAACACCATATATTTT. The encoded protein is CASRDFGVNTIYF.